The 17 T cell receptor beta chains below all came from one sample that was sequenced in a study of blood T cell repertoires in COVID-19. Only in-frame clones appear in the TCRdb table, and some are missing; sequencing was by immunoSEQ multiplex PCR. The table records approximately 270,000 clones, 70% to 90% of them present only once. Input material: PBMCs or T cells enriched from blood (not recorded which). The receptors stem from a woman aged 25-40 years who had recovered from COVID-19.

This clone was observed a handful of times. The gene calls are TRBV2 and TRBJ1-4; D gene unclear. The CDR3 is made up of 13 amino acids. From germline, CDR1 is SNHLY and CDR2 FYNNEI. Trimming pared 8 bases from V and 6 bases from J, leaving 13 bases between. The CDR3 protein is CASYSEGHEKLFF. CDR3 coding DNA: TGTGCCAGCTATTCTGAGGGTCATGAAAAACTGTTTTTT. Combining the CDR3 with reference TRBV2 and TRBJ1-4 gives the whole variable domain EPEVTQTPSHQVTQMGQEVILRCVPISNHLYFYWYRQILGQKVEFLVSFYNNEISEKSEIFDDQFSVERPDGSNFTLKIRSTKLEDSAMYFCASYSEGHEKLFFGSGTQLSVL.

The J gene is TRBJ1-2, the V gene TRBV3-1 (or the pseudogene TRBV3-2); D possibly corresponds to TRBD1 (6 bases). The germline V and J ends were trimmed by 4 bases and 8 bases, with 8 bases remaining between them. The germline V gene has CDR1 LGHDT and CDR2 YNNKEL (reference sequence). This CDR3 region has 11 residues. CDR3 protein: CASSLGGGYTF. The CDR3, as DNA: TGTGCCAGCAGCCTTGGGGGCGGCTACACCTTC.

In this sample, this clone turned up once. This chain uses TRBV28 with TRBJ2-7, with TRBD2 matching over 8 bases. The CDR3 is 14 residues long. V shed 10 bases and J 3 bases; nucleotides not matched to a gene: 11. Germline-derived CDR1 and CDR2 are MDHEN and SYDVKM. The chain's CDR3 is CATAAGGGNYEQYF. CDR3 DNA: TGTGCCACCGCCGCGGGGGGCGGCAACTACGAGCAGTACTTC.

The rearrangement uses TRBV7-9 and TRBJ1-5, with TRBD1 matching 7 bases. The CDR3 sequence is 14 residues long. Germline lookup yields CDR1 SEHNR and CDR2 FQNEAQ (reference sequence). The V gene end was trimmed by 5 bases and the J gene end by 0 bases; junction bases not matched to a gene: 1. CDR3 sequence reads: CASSGTASNQPQHF. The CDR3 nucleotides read TGTGCCAGCAGCGGGACAGCTAGCAATCAGCCCCAGCATTTT.

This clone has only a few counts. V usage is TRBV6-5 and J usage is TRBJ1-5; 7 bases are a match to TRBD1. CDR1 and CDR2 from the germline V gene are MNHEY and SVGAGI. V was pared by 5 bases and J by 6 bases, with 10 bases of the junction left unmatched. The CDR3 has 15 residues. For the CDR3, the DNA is TGTGCCAGCAGTCCAACAGGGGAAATAGGTCAGCCCCAGCATTTT. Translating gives CASSPTGEIGQPQHF.

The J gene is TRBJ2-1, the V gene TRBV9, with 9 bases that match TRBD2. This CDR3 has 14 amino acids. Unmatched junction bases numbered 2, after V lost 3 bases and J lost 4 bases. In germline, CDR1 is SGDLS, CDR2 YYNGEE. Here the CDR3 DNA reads TGTGCCAGCAGCGAGAGCGGGGGGTACAATGAGCAGTTCTTC. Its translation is CASSESGGYNEQFF.

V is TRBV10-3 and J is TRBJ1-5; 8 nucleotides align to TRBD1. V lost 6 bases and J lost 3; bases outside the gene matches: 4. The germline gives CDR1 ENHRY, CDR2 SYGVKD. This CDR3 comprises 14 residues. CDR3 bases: TGTGCCATCAGCAAGGGACAGGACAATCAGCCCCAGCATTTT. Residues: CAISKGQDNQPQHF.

The CDR3 nucleotides read TGTGCCAGCAGTGAAGCTTATTACGAGCAGTACTTC. This translates into CASSEAYYEQYF. V and J are TRBV2 and TRBJ2-7, with unresolved D. V lost 0 bases, J lost 4 bases, and 4 bases lay in between. Germline assignment: CDR1 SNHLY and CDR2 FYNNEI. CDR3 size: 12 residues.

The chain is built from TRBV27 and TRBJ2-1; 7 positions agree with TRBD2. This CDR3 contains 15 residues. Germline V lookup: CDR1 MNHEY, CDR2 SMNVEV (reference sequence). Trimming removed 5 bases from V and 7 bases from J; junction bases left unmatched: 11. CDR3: CASSDSSGWGNEQFF. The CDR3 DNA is TGTGCCAGCAGTGACTCTAGCGGCTGGGGGAATGAGCAGTTCTTC.

CDR3 coding DNA: TGTGCCAGCAGCCCTACGACAGGGGATATAAGGTACACCTTC. Translating gives CASSPTTGDIRYTF. This chain links TRBV5-4 with TRBJ1-2; 8 bases map to TRBD1. Germline V lookup: CDR1 SGHNT, CDR2 YYREEE (reference sequence). The CDR3 spans 14 residues. J was trimmed by 11 bases and V by 4 bases; bases with no gene match: 13. Looking up the rest from reference TRBV5-4 and TRBJ1-2 gives the full variable domain: ETGVTQSPTHLIKTRGQQVTLRCSSQSGHNTVSWYQQALGQGPQFIFQYYREEENGRGNFPPRFSGLQFPNYSSELNVNALELDDSALYLCASSPTTGDIRYTFGSGTRLTVV.

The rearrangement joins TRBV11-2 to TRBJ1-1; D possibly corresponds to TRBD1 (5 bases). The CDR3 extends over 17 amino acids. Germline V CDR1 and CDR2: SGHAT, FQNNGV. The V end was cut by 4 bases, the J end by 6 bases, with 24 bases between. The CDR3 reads CASSSVSKGRGRAEAFF. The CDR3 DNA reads TGTGCCAGCAGCTCTGTTAGCAAAGGGAGGGGTAGGGCTGAAGCTTTCTTT. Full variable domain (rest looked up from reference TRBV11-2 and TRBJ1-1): EAGVAQSPRYKIIEKRQSVAFWCNPISGHATLYWYQQILGQGPKLLIQFQNNGVVDDSQLPKDRFSAERLKGVDSTLKIQPAKLEDSAVYLCASSSVSKGRGRAEAFFGQGTRLTVV.

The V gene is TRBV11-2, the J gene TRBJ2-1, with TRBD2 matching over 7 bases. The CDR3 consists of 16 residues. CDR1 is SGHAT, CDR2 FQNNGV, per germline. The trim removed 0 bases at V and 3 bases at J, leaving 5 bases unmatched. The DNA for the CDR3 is TGTGCCAGCAGCTTAGAGGGAGTAGCGGGCTACAATGAGCAGTTCTTC. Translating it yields CASSLEGVAGYNEQFF.

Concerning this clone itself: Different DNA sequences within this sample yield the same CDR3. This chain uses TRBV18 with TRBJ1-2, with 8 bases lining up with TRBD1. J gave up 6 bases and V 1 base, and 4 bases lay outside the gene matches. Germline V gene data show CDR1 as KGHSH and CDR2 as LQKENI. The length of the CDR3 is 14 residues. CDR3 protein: CASSPLGTGDGYTF. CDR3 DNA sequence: TGTGCCAGCTCACCACTGGGGACAGGAGATGGCTACACCTTC.

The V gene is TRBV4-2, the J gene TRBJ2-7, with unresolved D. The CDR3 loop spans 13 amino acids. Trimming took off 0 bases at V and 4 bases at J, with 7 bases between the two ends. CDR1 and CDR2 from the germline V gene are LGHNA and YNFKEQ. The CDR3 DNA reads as TGTGCCAGCAGCCAAGAACTAACTTACGAGCAGTACTTC. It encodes CASSQELTYEQYF.

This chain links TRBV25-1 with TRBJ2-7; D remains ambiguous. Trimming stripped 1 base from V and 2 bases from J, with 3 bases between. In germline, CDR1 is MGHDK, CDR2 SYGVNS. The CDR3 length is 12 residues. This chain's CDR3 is CASSEFAYEQYF. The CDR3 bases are TGTGCCAGCAGTGAATTCGCCTACGAGCAGTACTTC.

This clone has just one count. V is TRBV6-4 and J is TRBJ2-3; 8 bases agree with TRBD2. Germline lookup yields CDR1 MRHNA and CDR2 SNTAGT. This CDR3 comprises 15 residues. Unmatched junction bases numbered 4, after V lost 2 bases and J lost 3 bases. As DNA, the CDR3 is TGTGCCAGCAGTGACAGCGGGAGACCGACAGATACGCAGTATTTT. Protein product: CASSDSGRPTDTQYF.

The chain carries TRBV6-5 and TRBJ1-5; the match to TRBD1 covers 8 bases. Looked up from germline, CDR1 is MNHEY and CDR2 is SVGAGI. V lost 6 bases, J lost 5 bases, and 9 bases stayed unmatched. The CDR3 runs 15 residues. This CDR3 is CASRTGVLRYQPQHF. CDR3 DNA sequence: TGTGCCAGCAGGACAGGGGTTTTGAGGTATCAGCCCCAGCATTTT.